This T cell receptor (beta chain) was recovered during a study of cytomegalovirus exposure and HLA in healthy donors. Study-wide points: According to a later analysis, donors in an Asian-associated ancestry cluster reportedly had fewer N-insertions than the roughly 720-donor mean.

PCR was performed using 60 Vbeta and 13 Jbeta primers. Method: immunoSEQ multiplex PCR; TCRdb's copy keeps in-frame clones and lacks some. Here the sample spans around 88,000 clones, 78% being singletons. As for this clone: Its antigen is undetermined.

Germline V gene data show CDR1 as MNHEY and CDR2 as SVGAGI. The CDR3 has 13 amino acids. The germline V and J ends were trimmed by 11 bases and 7 bases, with 20 bases remaining between them. The sequenced sample was PBMCs. The TCR originated in a woman aged 35 to 49 in good health and CMV-seropositive. V gene TRBV6-5 combines with J gene TRBJ1-2; perhaps TRBD1 as D (5 bases). Here the CDR3 DNA reads TGTGCCTCCGTCGGGCAGGGTAACGGTGGCTACACCTTC. Translating gives CASVGQGNGGYTF.